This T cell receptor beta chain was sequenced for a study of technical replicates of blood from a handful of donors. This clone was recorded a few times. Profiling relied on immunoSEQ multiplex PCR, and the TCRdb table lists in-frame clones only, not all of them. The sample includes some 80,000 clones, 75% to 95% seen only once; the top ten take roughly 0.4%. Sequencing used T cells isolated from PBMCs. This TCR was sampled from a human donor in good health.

This chain's CDR3 is CASSQDFRDTEAFF. The DNA of the CDR3 is TGCGCCAGCAGCCAAGATTTCCGGGACACTGAAGCTTTCTTT. This rearrangement joins TRBV4-3 to TRBJ1-1; D unresolved. Trimming left V 0 bases short and J 3 bases short, with 8 bases between. Germline CDR1 LGHNA, CDR2 YSLEER. The CDR3 has 14 residues.